This TCR beta chain was identified during a study of patients and donors after allogeneic stem cell transplantation. A single record per CDR3 protein comes from TCRdb applying MiXCR to the RT-PCR reads. The sample contains over 150,000 distinct CDR3 sequences, around two fifths of which appear only once. The germline V gene has CDR1 LGHDT and CDR2 YNNKEL (reference sequence). With 4 bases clipped from V and 4 bases from J, the junction kept 4 bases outside the gene matches. The CDR3 has 16 amino acids. The chain uses TRBV3-1 and TRBJ2-2; TRBD1 matches at 12 bases. The origin of this receptor is a human donor who was either an allogeneic HSCT recipient or a stem cell or donor lymphocyte infusion donor (not recorded which). It is not recorded whose cells these are; they may come from a transplant donor. The sequenced material came from blood, either unsorted or a sorted T cell fraction (not recorded which). The CDR3 coding sequence is TGTGCCAGCAGCCTACCGGGACAGGGGGCCACCGGGGAGCTGTTTTTT. Its protein product is CASSLPGQGATGELFF.